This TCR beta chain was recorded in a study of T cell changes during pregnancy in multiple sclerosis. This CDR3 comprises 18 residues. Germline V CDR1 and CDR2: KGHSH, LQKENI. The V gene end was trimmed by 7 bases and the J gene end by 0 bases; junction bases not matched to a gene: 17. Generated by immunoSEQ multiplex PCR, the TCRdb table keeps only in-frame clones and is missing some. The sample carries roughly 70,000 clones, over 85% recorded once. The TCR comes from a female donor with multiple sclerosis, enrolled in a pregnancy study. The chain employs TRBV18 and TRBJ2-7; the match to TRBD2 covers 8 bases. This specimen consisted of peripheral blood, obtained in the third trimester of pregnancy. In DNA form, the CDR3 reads TGTGCCAGCTTACCGGGAGGGTACAGCGGGGACCCCTCCTACGAGCAGTACTTC. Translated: CASLPGGYSGDPSYEQYF.